These 32 T cell receptor beta chains were sequenced from one sample in a study of spatial heterogeneity in lung cancer. Time point given: sample taken at primary tumor resection. Frozen PBMC, nontumor lung or tumor provided whole RNA, which was sequenced unsorted. TCRdb passed the 5' RACE reads through MiXCR, listing each CDR3 protein once. The table records over 10,000 distinct CDR3 sequences, 3% to 4% of them present only once. This material consisted of PBMCs, taken at surgery. Receptors were obtained from a male donor with early-stage non-small cell lung cancer.

This clonotype was recorded many times. This beta chain slipped into a library made for alpha chains as a stray read, so its size is not meaningful. The genes are TRBV7-9 and TRBJ2-7; D is tentatively TRBD1 or TRBD2 (5 bases each). This CDR3 is 15 amino acids long. V lost 3 bases and J 2 bases, leaving 14 bases between the germline ends. Germline assignment: CDR1 SEHNR and CDR2 FQNEAQ (reference sequence). In nucleotides, the CDR3 is TGTGCCAGCAGCTTTGGGACGGCGGCGGCCTACGAGCAGTACTTC. Translating it yields CASSFGTAAAYEQYF.

Comments on this clonotype: This beta chain is off target for a library built for alpha chains, so its abundance means little. The rearrangement links TRBV18 to TRBJ2-7; 8 bases align to TRBD1. The CDR3 runs to 14 residues. CDR1 KGHSH and CDR2 LQKENI come from the germline V gene. Trimming at V came to 5 bases and at J to 1 base, leaving 4 bases not matched to a gene. CDR3 DNA sequence: TGTGCCAGCTCAACGGGACAGGCTTCCTACGAGCAGTACTTC. Encoded protein: CASSTGQASYEQYF.

Many counts were recorded for this clonotype. For a library built for alpha chains, this beta chain is a stray read; little rests on its size. V is TRBV27 and J is TRBJ1-5, with TRBD1 as a possible D gene (5 bases). CDR1 is MNHEY, CDR2 SMNVEV, per germline (reference sequence). The CDR3 sequence is 14 residues long. Trimming stripped 2 bases from V and 7 bases from J, with 12 bases between. CDR3 protein: CASSLQGWGQPQHF. CDR3 in DNA: TGTGCCAGCAGTTTACAGGGATGGGGGCAGCCCCAGCATTTT.

This clonotype has at least ten counts. This beta chain turned up in a library designed for alpha chains; as an off-target read, its abundance says little. The chain joins TRBV28 to TRBJ2-7, with 7 bases matching TRBD1. The CDR3 is 14 residues long. V gave up 5 bases and J gave up 3 bases; unmatched junction bases: 7. Germline assignment: CDR1 MDHEN and CDR2 SYDVKM. The CDR3 loop reads CASSPWDRVYEQYF. In nucleotides, the CDR3 is TGTGCCAGCAGTCCATGGGACAGAGTCTACGAGCAGTACTTC.

This clonotype was counted many times. A library made for alpha chains picked up this beta chain off target, so its size means little. The chain combines TRBV4-3 with TRBJ2-1, with D perhaps matching TRBD2 (6 bases). The CDR3 has 17 amino acids. V was clipped by 0 bases and J by 4 bases, with 16 bases between them. In germline, CDR1 is LGHNA, CDR2 YSLEER. CDR3 DNA: TGCGCCAGCAGCCAAGATAAAACGGCGGGGATTTACAATGAGCAGTTCTTC. Translation gives CASSQDKTAGIYNEQFF.

The table lists this clonotype with a few counts. This beta chain is a stray sequence in a library constructed for alpha chains; its clone size is not meaningful. The chain couples TRBV7-9 to TRBJ2-4; the match to TRBD2 covers 8 bases. CDR1 is SEHNR and CDR2 is FQNEAQ in the germline V gene (reference sequence). The CDR3 loop spans 13 amino acids. J gave up 6 bases and V 3 bases, and 1 base lay outside the gene matches. The CDR3 DNA reads TGTGCCAGCAGCTTCCGGGGGGGAAACATTCAGTACTTC. Translating gives CASSFRGGNIQYF.

This clonotype was observed many times. This beta chain is a stray sequence in a library constructed for alpha chains; its clone size is not meaningful. The chain is built from TRBV2 and TRBJ2-5, with D tentatively TRBD1 (10 bases). CDR3 size: 16 residues. Between the trimmed V and J ends, which lost 4 bases and 3 bases, there was a span of 18 bases. Per germline, CDR1 SNHLY and CDR2 FYNNEI. CDR3 coding DNA: TGTGCCAGCAGTGGACAGGGGGCGGGAGGGGAAGAGACCCAGTACTTC. This gives the protein CASSGQGAGGEETQYF. Based on the CDR3 plus reference TRBV2 and TRBJ2-5, the full variable domain is EPEVTQTPSHQVTQMGQEVILRCVPISNHLYFYWYRQILGQKVEFLVSFYNNEISEKSEIFDDQFSVERPDGSNFTLKIRSTKLEDSAMYFCASSGQGAGGEETQYFGPGTRLLVL.

This clonotype appeared many times. The library was designed around alpha chains, so this beta chain is a stray read whose abundance carries little weight. The chain joins TRBV4-3 to TRBJ1-6; perhaps TRBD1 as D (6 bases). V was pared by 1 base and J by 8 bases, with 15 bases between. In germline, CDR1 is LGHNA, CDR2 YSLEER. The CDR3 extends over 16 amino acids. Here the CDR3 reads CASSQVRGDLYSPLHF. In nucleotides, the CDR3 is TGCGCCAGCAGCCAAGTAAGGGGGGACTTGTATTCACCCCTCCACTTT.

This clonotype was seen at least ten times. As an off-target read in a library built for alpha chains, this beta chain has a frequency of little significance. The rearrangement uses TRBV24-1 and TRBJ2-5, with D tentatively TRBD2 (5 bases). V lost 4 bases to trimming and J lost 1 base, with 9 bases between them. The CDR3 consists of 14 residues. Per the germline V gene, CDR1 is KGHDR and CDR2 is SFDVKD. CDR3 in amino acids: CATSDPGLQETQYF. The CDR3 DNA reads as TGTGCCACCAGTGACCCAGGACTCCAAGAGACCCAGTACTTC.

In its sample, this clonotype was seen many times. Because the library targeted alpha chains, this beta chain is an off-target read whose size means little. The CDR3: CASRNTGELFF. CDR3 bases: TGTGCCAGCAGGAACACAGGGGAACTGTTTTTT. This chain joins TRBV2 and TRBJ1-4; 7 bases map to TRBD1. The CDR3 is made up of 11 amino acids. V was clipped by 6 bases and J by 12 bases; unmatched bases: 4. Germline V gene lookup returns CDR1 SNHLY and CDR2 FYNNEI.

This clonotype was seen at least ten times. Since the library was made to target alpha chains, this beta chain is a stray read and its abundance is not meaningful. The chain joins TRBV6-5 to TRBJ2-7; D perhaps matches TRBD1 (6 bases). The CDR3 has 16 amino acids. Trimming pared 1 base from V and 6 bases from J, leaving 19 bases between. From germline, CDR1 is MNHEY and CDR2 SVGAGI. The DNA for the CDR3 is TGTGCCAGCAGTTACTGGGGACAAGAGGGATCAGGCGAGCAGTACTTC. Translating it yields CASSYWGQEGSGEQYF.

This clonotype was observed a handful of times. The size of this beta chain means little, since it is a stray read in a library made for alpha chains. V usage is TRBV28 and J usage is TRBJ2-1, with D uncertain. The CDR3 extends over 12 amino acids. The V and J ends lost 6 bases and 15 bases respectively, with 18 bases between them. The germline V gene encodes CDR1 MDHEN and CDR2 SYDVKM. The CDR3 loop reads CASSPGSPPRFF. The CDR3 DNA reads TGTGCCAGCAGCCCTGGGTCTCCCCCCCGGTTCTTC.

A note on this clonotype: This beta chain is an off-target read within a library intended for alpha chains, so its frequency means little. The chain is built from TRBV5-4 and TRBJ1-1, with 7 bases identical to TRBD1. The CDR3 spans 13 residues. The germline CDR1 and CDR2 sequences are SGHNT and YYREEE (reference sequence). Losses at the gene ends were 6 bases for V and 0 bases for J; bases not matched to a gene: 2. DNA of the CDR3: TGTGCCAGCACCGACAGGGTGAACACTGAAGCTTTCTTT. Encoded protein: CASTDRVNTEAFF.

By sample fraction, this clonotype is medium-sized (0.01 to 0.1%). Because the library targeted alpha chains, this beta chain is an off-target read whose size means little. The chain carries TRBV20-1 and TRBJ2-3; the D gene is possibly TRBD2 (5 bases). V lost 8 bases to trimming and J lost 1 base, with 13 bases between them. CDR3 length equals 13 residues. Germline CDR1 DFQATT, CDR2 SNEGSKA (reference sequence). CDR3 loop: CSPGGPRTDTQYF. In DNA, the CDR3 is TGCAGTCCTGGCGGGCCACGCACAGATACGCAGTATTTT.

This clonotype showed up many times. This beta chain lies outside the target of a library built for alpha chains; its clone size means little. V gene TRBV7-6 combines with J gene TRBJ2-7, with D possibly being TRBD2 (6 bases). Germline V gene sequence: CDR1 SGHVS, CDR2 FNYEAQ. This CDR3 is built from 15 residues. Trimming shortened V by 0 bases and J by 3 bases, and 12 bases separated the two germline ends. The CDR3 region has the DNA TGTGCCAGCAGCTTAGCGGCTAGCGTTAGCTACGAGCAGTACTTC. This codes for CASSLAASVSYEQYF.

This clonotype was seen repeatedly, ten times or more. This beta chain is a stray sequence in a library constructed for alpha chains; its clone size is not meaningful. CDR3 sequence reads: CASSLAGTGVYEQYF. The CDR3, as DNA: TGTGCCAGCAGTCTGGCCGGGACTGGGGTTTACGAGCAGTACTTC. The V gene is TRBV28, the J gene TRBJ2-7, with D perhaps matching TRBD2 (6 bases). The CDR3 length is 15 residues. V lost 5 bases to trimming and J lost 4 bases, with 18 bases between them. The germline V gene has CDR1 MDHEN and CDR2 SYDVKM.

With respect to this clonotype: Being off target in a library aimed at alpha chains, this beta chain has a size of little meaning. V is TRBV12-3 or TRBV12-4 and J is TRBJ2-1, with 9 bases that match TRBD2. The ends lost 4 bases at V and 13 bases at J; junction bases unmatched: 14. The CDR3 totals 15 residues. CDR3 bases: TGTGCCAGCAGTTACCCGGAGGAGATTAGCGGGAGTCAGTTCTTC. It is translated as CASSYPEEISGSQFF.

This clonotype has a count of ten or more. This beta chain is a stray sequence in a library constructed for alpha chains; its clone size is not meaningful. The rearrangement joins TRBV14 to TRBJ1-1, with D hard to call. Germline assignment: CDR1 SGHDN and CDR2 FVKESK. This CDR3 contains 13 residues. The V end lost 4 bases, the J end lost 1 base, and 7 bases lay between the germline ends. Here the CDR3 DNA reads TGTGCCAGCAGCCCCCATTGGAACACTGAAGCTTTCTTT. The encoded protein is CASSPHWNTEAFF.

This clonotype was counted at least ten times. This beta chain is a stray read from a library made for alpha chains; its abundance is not meaningful. CDR3 region: CASSSNSRAPGANVLTF. CDR3 coding DNA: TGTGCCAGCAGCTCCAATTCCAGGGCCCCTGGGGCCAACGTCCTGACTTTC. The gene calls are TRBV9 and TRBJ2-6; tentatively, D is TRBD1 (5 bases). The V and J ends lost 4 bases and 2 bases respectively, with 16 bases between them. Germline-derived CDR1 and CDR2 are SGDLS and YYNGEE. The CDR3 length is 17 residues. The full variable domain, with the rest looked up from reference TRBV9 and TRBJ2-6, is DSGVTQTPKHLITATGQRVTLRCSPRSGDLSVYWYQQSLDQGLQFLIQYYNGEERAKGNILERFSAQQFPDLHSELNLSSLELGDSALYFCASSSNSRAPGANVLTFGAGSRLTVL.

The sample holds many counts of this clonotype. The library was prepared for alpha chains; this beta chain is a stray read, so its frequency means little. The chain employs TRBV28 and TRBJ2-3; TRBD2 agrees at 9 bases. Germline V lookup: CDR1 MDHEN, CDR2 SYDVKM. V lost 6 bases, J lost 2 bases, and 9 bases stayed unmatched. This CDR3 is built from 16 residues. In DNA, the CDR3 is TGTGCCAGCAGGAGAGCGGGAGGTGTCCTCACAGATACGCAGTATTTT. Translation gives CASRRAGGVLTDTQYF.

This clonotype was counted at least ten times. This beta chain represents an off-target read in a library built for alpha chains; its size is of limited meaning. The chain recombines TRBV15 with TRBJ2-5; TRBD2 agrees at 7 bases. This CDR3 is 17 amino acids long. J was trimmed by 4 bases and V by 0 bases; bases with no gene match: 11. CDR1 and CDR2 from the germline V gene are LNHNV and YYDKDF (reference sequence). CDR3: CATSRDTGASGLETQYF. Here the CDR3 DNA reads TGTGCCACCAGCAGAGACACCGGGGCTAGCGGTCTAGAGACCCAGTACTTC.

This clonotype was seen ten or more times. A library made for alpha chains picked up this beta chain off target, so its size means little. This rearrangement joins TRBV4-1 to TRBJ2-1; a possible D gene is TRBD2 (6 bases). Germline V gene sequence: CDR1 MGHRA, CDR2 YSYEKL. Trimming removed 2 bases from V and 6 bases from J, with 17 bases in between. The CDR3 is made up of 16 amino acids. CDR3 residues: CASSQIAGREVNEQFF. In nucleotides, the CDR3 is TGCGCCAGCAGCCAAATCGCGGGAAGAGAGGTCAATGAGCAGTTCTTC.

The sample holds many counts of this clonotype. This beta chain slipped into a library made for alpha chains as a stray read, so its size is not meaningful. The CDR3 here is CASSNGPNTGELFF. The CDR3 DNA reads as TGTGCCAGCAGCAACGGGCCGAACACCGGGGAGCTGTTTTTT. This rearrangement joins TRBV7-9 to TRBJ2-2; D gene uncertain. Trimming pared 5 bases from V and 0 bases from J, leaving 7 bases between. Germline V gives CDR1 SEHNR, CDR2 FQNEAQ (reference sequence). CDR3 length equals 14 residues.

This clonotype was observed a few times. Little can be read into the size of this beta chain, an off-target read in a library designed for alpha chains. V gene TRBV12-3 or TRBV12-4 combines with J gene TRBJ1-1; no clear D. Trimming stripped 0 bases from V and 12 bases from J, with 11 bases between. The CDR3 has 12 residues. The DNA for the CDR3 is TGTGCCAGCAGTTTAGCGTCGGGGAGGACTTTCTTT. It is translated as CASSLASGRTFF.

At least ten counts were recorded for this clonotype. This beta chain is an off-target read within a library intended for alpha chains, so its frequency means little. This sequence joins TRBV7-2 and TRBJ2-7; 7 bases are a match to TRBD1. In germline, CDR1 is SGHTA, CDR2 FQGNSA. The length of the CDR3 is 19 residues. Trimming took 1 base from V and 3 from J; bases not matched to a gene: 18. The chain's CDR3 is CASSLVRVYIRDRFYEQYF. The CDR3 nucleotides read TGTGCCAGCAGCTTAGTGAGGGTGTATATAAGGGACAGATTCTACGAGCAGTACTTC. Together with reference TRBV7-2 and TRBJ2-7, the CDR3 gives the full variable domain: GAGVSQSPSNKVTEKGKDVELRCDPISGHTALYWYRQSLGQGLEFLIYFQGNSAPDKSGLPSDRFSAERTGGSVSTLTIQRTQQEDSAVYLCASSLVRVYIRDRFYEQYFGPGTRLTVT.

Notes on this clonotype: In a library made to pick up alpha chains, this beta chain is a stray read with a size that means little. The chain is built from TRBV20-1 and TRBJ2-7; D is perhaps TRBD2 (6 bases). V was cut by 3 bases and J by 4 bases, with 7 bases left in between. Germline CDR1 and CDR2: DFQATT and SNEGSKA (reference sequence). This CDR3 contains 11 residues. Here the CDR3 reads CSASGGYEQYF. The CDR3 DNA is TGCAGTGCTAGCGGGGGATACGAGCAGTACTTC.

This clonotype was observed at least ten times. This beta chain turned up in a library designed for alpha chains; as an off-target read, its abundance says little. The gene calls are TRBV7-8 and TRBJ2-6; D is undetermined. Deletions cut 2 bases from V and 0 bases from J, with 11 bases between. CDR1 and CDR2 from the germline V gene are SGHVS and FQNEAQ. There are 17 residues in the CDR3. The CDR3 loop is CASSLIAYLSGANVLTF. The CDR3 DNA reads TGTGCCAGCAGCTTAATTGCGTATCTCTCTGGGGCCAACGTCCTGACTTTC.

This clonotype was counted ten times or more. The size of this beta chain means little, since it is a stray read in a library made for alpha chains. The V call is TRBV7-2, the J call TRBJ2-3; tentatively, D is TRBD1 (6 bases). The CDR3 consists of 14 residues. Germline V CDR1 and CDR2: SGHTA, FQGNSA. The V end was cut by 5 bases, the J end by 1 base, with 10 bases between. This CDR3 is CASSGSGGTDTQYF. CDR3 coding DNA: TGTGCCAGCAGCGGGTCAGGGGGCACAGATACGCAGTATTTT.

Comments on this clonotype: A library made for alpha chains picked up this beta chain off target, so its size means little. The V call is TRBV18, the J call TRBJ1-2; TRBD1 aligns across 11 bases. The germline V gene encodes CDR1 KGHSH and CDR2 LQKENI. V was pared by 3 bases and J by 4 bases, with 7 bases of the junction left unmatched. The CDR3 is 16 residues long. CDR3 amino acids: CASSPSRDRGIYGYTF. The DNA of the CDR3 is TGTGCCAGCTCACCTAGCCGGGACAGGGGGATCTATGGCTACACCTTC.

This clonotype was observed many times. A library made for alpha chains picked up this beta chain off target, so its size means little. This chain joins TRBV20-1 and TRBJ2-1; D assignment may be TRBD1 or TRBD2 (6 bases each). The CDR3 covers 16 residues. V lost 5 bases to trimming and J lost 5 bases, with 22 bases between them. Germline CDR1 reads DFQATT; CDR2 reads SNEGSKA (reference sequence). The CDR3 sequence is CSALGGLLTYDNEQFF. CDR3 coding DNA: TGCAGTGCTCTAGGGGGACTCCTGACGTACGACAATGAGCAGTTCTTC.

This clonotype was counted only a few times. Since it is a stray read in a library aimed at alpha chains, this beta chain has a size that is not meaningful. The V and J genes are TRBV6-2 or TRBV6-3 and TRBJ2-1; tentatively, D is TRBD2 (5 bases). This CDR3 contains 17 residues. In germline, CDR1 is MNHEY, CDR2 SVGEGT. V lost 7 bases and J lost 6, with 25 bases in between. This CDR3 is CASKKLLRATRGNEQFF. CDR3 DNA sequence: TGTGCCAGCAAAAAGTTACTCCGTGCGACCCGGGGCAATGAGCAGTTCTTC.

This clonotype came up many times. This beta chain appears as a stray read in a library generated for alpha chains; its size is not informative. The V and J genes are TRBV5-4 and TRBJ2-7; a possible D gene is TRBD1 (6 bases). Germline V gene data show CDR1 as SGHNT and CDR2 as YYREEE (reference sequence). Between the trimmed V and J ends, which lost 0 bases and 2 bases, there was a span of 9 bases. There are 14 residues in the CDR3. CDR3 sequence (DNA): TGTGCCAGCAGCTTGGCAGGGGCCCCCTACGAGCAGTACTTC. Its translation: CASSLAGAPYEQYF.